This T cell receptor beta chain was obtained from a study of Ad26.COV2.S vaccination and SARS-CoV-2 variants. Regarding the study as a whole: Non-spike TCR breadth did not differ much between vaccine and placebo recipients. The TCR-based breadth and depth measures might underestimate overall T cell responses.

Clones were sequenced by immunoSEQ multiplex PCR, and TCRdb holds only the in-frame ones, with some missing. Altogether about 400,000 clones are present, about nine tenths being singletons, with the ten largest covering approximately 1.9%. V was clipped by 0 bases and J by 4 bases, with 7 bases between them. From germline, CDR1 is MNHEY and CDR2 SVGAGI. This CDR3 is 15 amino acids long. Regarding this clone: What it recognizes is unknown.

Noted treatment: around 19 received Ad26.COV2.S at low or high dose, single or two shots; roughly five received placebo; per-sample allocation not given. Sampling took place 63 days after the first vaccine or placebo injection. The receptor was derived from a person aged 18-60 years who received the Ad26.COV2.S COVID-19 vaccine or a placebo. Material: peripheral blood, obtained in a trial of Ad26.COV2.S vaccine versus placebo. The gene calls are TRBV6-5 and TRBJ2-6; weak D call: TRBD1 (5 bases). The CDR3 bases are TGTGCCAGCAGTTACTCCAGGGTCGGGGCCAACGTCCTGACTTTC. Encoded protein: CASSYSRVGANVLTF.